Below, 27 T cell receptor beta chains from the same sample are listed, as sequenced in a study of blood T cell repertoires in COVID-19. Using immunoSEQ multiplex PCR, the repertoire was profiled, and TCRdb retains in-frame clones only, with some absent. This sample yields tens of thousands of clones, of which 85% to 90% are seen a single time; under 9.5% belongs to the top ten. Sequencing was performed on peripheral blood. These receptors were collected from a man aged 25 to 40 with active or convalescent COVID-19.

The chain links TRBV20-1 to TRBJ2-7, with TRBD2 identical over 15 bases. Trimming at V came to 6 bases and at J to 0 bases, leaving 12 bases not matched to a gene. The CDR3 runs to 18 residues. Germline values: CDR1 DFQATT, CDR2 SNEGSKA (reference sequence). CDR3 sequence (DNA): TGCAGTGCCAGTCAGGGACTAGCGGGGGGCACGTTCTCCTACGAGCAGTACTTC. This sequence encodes CSASQGLAGGTFSYEQYF.

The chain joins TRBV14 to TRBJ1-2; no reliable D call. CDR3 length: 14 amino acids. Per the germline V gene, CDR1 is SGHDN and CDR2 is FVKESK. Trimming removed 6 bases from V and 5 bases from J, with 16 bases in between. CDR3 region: CASRFSGSFYGYTF. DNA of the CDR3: TGTGCCAGCAGATTCAGTGGCTCGTTTTATGGCTACACCTTC.

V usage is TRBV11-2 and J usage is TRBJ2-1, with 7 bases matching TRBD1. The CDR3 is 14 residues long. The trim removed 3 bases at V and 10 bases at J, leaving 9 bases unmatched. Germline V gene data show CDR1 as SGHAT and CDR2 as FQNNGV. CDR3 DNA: TGTGCCAGCAGCTTCCGTCGACAGGGCCAGGAGCAGTTCTTC. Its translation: CASSFRRQGQEQFF.

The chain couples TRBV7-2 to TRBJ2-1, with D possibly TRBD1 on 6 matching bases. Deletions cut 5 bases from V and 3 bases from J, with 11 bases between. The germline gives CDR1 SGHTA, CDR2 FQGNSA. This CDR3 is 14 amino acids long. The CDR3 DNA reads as TGTGCCAGCAGCCAAAGGGACAACTACAATGAGCAGTTCTTC. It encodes CASSQRDNYNEQFF. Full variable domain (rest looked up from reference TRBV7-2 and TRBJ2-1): GAGVSQSPSNKVTEKGKDVELRCDPISGHTALYWYRQSLGQGLEFLIYFQGNSAPDKSGLPSDRFSAERTGGSVSTLTIQRTQQEDSAVYLCASSQRDNYNEQFFGPGTRLTVL.

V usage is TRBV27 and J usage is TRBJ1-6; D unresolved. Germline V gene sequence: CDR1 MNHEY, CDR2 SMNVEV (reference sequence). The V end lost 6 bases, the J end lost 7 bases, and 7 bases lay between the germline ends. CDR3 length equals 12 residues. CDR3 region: CASRAGNSPLHF. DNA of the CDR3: TGTGCCAGCAGAGCCGGGAATTCACCCCTCCACTTT.

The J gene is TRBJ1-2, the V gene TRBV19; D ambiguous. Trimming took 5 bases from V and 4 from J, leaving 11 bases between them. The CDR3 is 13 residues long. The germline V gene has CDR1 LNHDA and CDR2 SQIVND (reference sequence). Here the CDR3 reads CASSPLPTYGYTF. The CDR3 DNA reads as TGTGCCAGTAGTCCCCTACCCACCTATGGCTACACCTTC.

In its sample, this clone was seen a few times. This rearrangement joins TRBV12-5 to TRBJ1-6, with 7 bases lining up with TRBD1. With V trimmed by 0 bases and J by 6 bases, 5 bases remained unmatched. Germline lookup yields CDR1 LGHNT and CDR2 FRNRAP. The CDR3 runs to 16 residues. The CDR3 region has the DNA TGTGCTAGTGGTTTGGTACCAGGGGGTAGTAATTCACCCCTCCACTTT. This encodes CASGLVPGGSNSPLHF.

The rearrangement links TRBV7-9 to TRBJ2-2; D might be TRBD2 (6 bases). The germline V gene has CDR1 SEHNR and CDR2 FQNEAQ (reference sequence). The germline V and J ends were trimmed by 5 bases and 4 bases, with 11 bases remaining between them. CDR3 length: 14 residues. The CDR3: CASSPGRSTGELFF. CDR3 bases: TGTGCCAGCAGCCCGGGGAGGTCCACCGGGGAGCTGTTTTTT.

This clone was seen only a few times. The CDR3 region has the DNA TGTGCCAGCAGTGAAGGGACAGACCATTCACCCCTCCACTTT. It translates to CASSEGTDHSPLHF. V is TRBV6-1 and J is TRBJ1-6; the D gene is possibly TRBD1 (6 bases). The CDR3 has 14 amino acids. Germline CDR1 MNHNS, CDR2 SASEGT. The germline V and J ends were trimmed by 1 base and 8 bases, with 9 bases remaining between them.

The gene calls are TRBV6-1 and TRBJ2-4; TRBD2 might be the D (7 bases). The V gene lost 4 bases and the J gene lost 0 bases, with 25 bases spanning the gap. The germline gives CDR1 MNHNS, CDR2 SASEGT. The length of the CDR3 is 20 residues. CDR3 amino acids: CASSGRTAGTGSIAKNIQYF. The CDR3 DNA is TGTGCCAGCAGTGGAAGGACAGCGGGGACGGGGTCGATAGCCAAAAACATTCAGTACTTC.

The chain's CDR3 is CASRVTTDTQYF. The CDR3 DNA reads as TGCGCCAGCAGAGTAACAACAGATACGCAGTATTTT. The chain links TRBV5-1 to TRBJ2-3, with no clear D. The length of the CDR3 is 12 residues. Germline assignment: CDR1 SGHRS and CDR2 YFSETQ. Trimming stripped 5 bases from V and 3 bases from J, with 7 bases between.

Written as DNA, the CDR3 is TGTGCCAGCAGCCAAGAAATCATAGGACTAGCGGGAGACACCGGGGAGCTGTTTTTT. Its protein is CASSQEIIGLAGDTGELFF. The chain combines TRBV4-2 with TRBJ2-2, with 13 bases that match TRBD2. There are 19 residues in the CDR3. Germline CDR1 LGHNA, CDR2 YNFKEQ. Trimming cost V 0 bases and J 3 bases; bases outside gene matches: 7.

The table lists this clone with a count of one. The CDR3 sequence is CASSSDREGYSPLHF. The CDR3 DNA follows: TGTGCCAGCAGTTCCGACAGGGAAGGGTATTCACCCCTCCACTTT. This rearrangement joins TRBV6-5 to TRBJ1-6; 7 nucleotides match TRBD1. CDR1 and CDR2 (germline): MNHEY, SVGAGI. Unmatched junction bases numbered 8, after V lost 4 bases and J lost 8 bases. The length of the CDR3 is 15 residues.

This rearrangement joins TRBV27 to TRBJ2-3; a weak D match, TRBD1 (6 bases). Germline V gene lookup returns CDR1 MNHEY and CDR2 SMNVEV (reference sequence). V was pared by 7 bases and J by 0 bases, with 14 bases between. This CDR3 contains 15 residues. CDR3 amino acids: CASKGRTASTDTQYF. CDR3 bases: TGTGCCAGCAAGGGCAGGACAGCTAGCACAGATACGCAGTATTTT.

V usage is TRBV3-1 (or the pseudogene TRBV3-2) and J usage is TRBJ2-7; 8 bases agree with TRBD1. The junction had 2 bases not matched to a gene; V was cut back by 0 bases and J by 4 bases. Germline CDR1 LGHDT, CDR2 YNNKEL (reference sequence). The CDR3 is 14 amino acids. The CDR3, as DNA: TGTGCCAGCAGCCAAGACGGACAGGGTTACGAGCAGTACTTC. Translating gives CASSQDGQGYEQYF.

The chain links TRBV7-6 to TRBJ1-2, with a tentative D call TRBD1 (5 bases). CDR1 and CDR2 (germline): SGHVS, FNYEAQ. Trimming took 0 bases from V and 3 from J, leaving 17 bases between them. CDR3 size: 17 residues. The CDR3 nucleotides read TGTGCCAGCAGCTTAGCGGCGGTTGGGGGGATTGACTATGGCTACACCTTC. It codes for CASSLAAVGGIDYGYTF.

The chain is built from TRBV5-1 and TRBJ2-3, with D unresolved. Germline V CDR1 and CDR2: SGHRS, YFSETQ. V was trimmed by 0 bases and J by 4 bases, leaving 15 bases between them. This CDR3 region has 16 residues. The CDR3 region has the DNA TGCGCCAGCAGCTTGGGGGCCACGATAATTGCAGATACGCAGTATTTT. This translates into CASSLGATIIADTQYF.

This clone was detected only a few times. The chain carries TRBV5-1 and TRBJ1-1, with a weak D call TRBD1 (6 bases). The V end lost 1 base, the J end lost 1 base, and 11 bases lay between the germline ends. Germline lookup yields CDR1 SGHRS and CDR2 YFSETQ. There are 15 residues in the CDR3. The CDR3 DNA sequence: TGCGCCAGCAGCTTGTGGGGGGGCGCGAACACTGAAGCTTTCTTT. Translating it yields CASSLWGGANTEAFF.

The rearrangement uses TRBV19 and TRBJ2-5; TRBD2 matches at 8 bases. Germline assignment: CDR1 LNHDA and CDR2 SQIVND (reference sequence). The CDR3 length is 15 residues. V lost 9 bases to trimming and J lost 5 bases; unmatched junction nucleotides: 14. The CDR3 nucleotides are TGTGCCAGCCGGGAGGGGGGCAGGGTATCGGAGACCCAGTACTTC. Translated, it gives CASREGGRVSETQYF.

The CDR3 loop reads CAVRGLAATGELFF. CDR3 in DNA: TGTGCCGTCCGGGGTCTAGCGGCCACCGGGGAGCTGTTTTTT. The V gene is TRBV19, the J gene TRBJ2-2, with TRBD2 identical over 7 bases. The J segment lost 4 bases and the V segment lost 11 bases, leaving 10 bases of the junction unmatched. The CDR3 runs to 14 residues. Germline V gene lookup returns CDR1 LNHDA and CDR2 SQIVND (reference sequence).

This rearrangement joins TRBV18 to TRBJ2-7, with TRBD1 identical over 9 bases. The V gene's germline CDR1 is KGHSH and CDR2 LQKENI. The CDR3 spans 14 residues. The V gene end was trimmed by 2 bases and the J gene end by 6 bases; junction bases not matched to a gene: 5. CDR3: CASSPKTGGGEQYF. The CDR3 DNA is TGTGCCAGCTCACCAAAGACAGGGGGTGGCGAGCAGTACTTC.

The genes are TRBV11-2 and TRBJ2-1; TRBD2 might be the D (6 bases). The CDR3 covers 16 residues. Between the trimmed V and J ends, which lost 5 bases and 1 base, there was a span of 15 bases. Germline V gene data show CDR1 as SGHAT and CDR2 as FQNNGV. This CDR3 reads CASSPQGLLSYNEQFF. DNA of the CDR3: TGTGCCAGCAGCCCGCAGGGACTCCTATCCTACAATGAGCAGTTCTTC.

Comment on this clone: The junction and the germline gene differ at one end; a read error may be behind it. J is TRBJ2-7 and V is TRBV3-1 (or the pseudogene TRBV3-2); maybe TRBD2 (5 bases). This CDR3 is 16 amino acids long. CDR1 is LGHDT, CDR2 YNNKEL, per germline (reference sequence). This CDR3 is CASSQELRNGRAERYF. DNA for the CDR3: TGTGCCAGCAGCCAAGAACTACGGAATGGGAGAGCAGAGCGGTACTTC.

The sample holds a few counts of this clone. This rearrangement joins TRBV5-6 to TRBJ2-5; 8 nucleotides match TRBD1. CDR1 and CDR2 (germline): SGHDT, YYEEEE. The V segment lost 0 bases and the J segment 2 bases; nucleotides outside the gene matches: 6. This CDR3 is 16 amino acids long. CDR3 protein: CASSLGGQALQETQYF. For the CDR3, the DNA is TGTGCCAGCAGCTTGGGGGGACAGGCGTTACAAGAGACCCAGTACTTC.

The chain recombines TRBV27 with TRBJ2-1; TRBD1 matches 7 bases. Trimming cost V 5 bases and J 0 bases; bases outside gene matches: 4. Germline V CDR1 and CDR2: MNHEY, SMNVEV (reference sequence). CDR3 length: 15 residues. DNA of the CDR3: TGTGCCAGCAGTGCCCGGGACAGCTCCTACAATGAGCAGTTCTTC. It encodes CASSARDSSYNEQFF.

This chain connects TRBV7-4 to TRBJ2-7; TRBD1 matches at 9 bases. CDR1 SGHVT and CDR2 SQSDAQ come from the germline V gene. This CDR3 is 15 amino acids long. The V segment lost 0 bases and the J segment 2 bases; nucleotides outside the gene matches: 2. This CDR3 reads CASSLAGDRAYEQYF. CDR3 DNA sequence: TGTGCCAGCAGCTTAGCGGGGGACAGGGCCTACGAGCAGTACTTC.

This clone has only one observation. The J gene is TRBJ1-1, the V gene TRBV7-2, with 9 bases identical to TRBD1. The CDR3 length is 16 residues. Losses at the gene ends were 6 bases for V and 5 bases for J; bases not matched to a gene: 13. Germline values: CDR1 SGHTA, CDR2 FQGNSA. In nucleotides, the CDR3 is TGTGCCAGCAGAAAATACAGGGGGCTATCGGAAACTGAAGCTTTCTTT. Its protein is CASRKYRGLSETEAFF.